These 18 T cell receptor beta chains share one sample of origin, sequenced in a study of T-cell reconstitution after alpha-beta-depleted transplantation in children. Unique molecular identifiers were incorporated during preparation of the TCRbeta library. TCRdb passed the PCR reads through MiXCR, listing each CDR3 protein once. Among 230,000 or so distinct CDR3 sequences, over 9.5% were seen once, and the ten largest hold approximately 4.7%. The sample consisted of PBMCs from the stem cell graft donor, taken from the stem cell graft. Receptors were obtained from a human donor who donated a stem cell graft to a child with SCID.

The chain employs TRBV27 and TRBJ1-1; a weak D match, TRBD1 (5 bases). This CDR3 has 17 residues. The germline V gene encodes CDR1 MNHEY and CDR2 SMNVEV (reference sequence). The V gene lost 3 bases and the J gene lost 1 base, with 18 bases spanning the gap. CDR3: CASSFQRGEVRNTEAFF. The CDR3, as DNA: TGTGCCAGCAGTTTCCAACGGGGGGAAGTAAGGAACACTGAAGCTTTCTTT.

The chain uses TRBV20-1 and TRBJ1-3; TRBD1 agrees at 7 bases. The CDR3 length is 14 residues. Germline values: CDR1 DFQATT, CDR2 SNEGSKA (reference sequence). The J segment lost 0 bases and the V segment lost 1 base, leaving 0 bases of the junction unmatched. The CDR3 DNA sequence: TGCAGTGCTAGAGGACAGGGCTCTGGAAACACCATATATTTT. Translation gives CSARGQGSGNTIYF.

There are many counts of this clonotype. The chain links TRBV7-2 to TRBJ2-7; perhaps TRBD1 as D (5 bases). There are 12 residues in the CDR3. The V and J ends lost 1 base and 6 bases respectively, with 7 bases between them. Germline-derived CDR1 and CDR2 are SGHTA and FQGNSA. The CDR3 bases are TGTGCCAGCAGCTTAGGCAGGGTCGAGCAGTACTTC. Protein product: CASSLGRVEQYF.

This clonotype was counted many times. The chain links TRBV28 to TRBJ1-4; no definite D call. This CDR3 spans 13 amino acids. Germline CDR1 MDHEN, CDR2 SYDVKM. V lost 5 bases to trimming and J lost 0 bases, with 4 bases between them. CDR3 DNA sequence: TGTGCCAGCAGTGGTTCAACTAATGAAAAACTGTTTTTT. Its translation: CASSGSTNEKLFF.

Many counts were recorded for this clonotype. At one of its ends the junction is not consistent with the germline gene, which may arise from a read error. This chain connects TRBV12-3 or TRBV12-4 to TRBJ2-7, with 12 bases lining up with TRBD2. The CDR3 covers 19 residues. Written as DNA, the CDR3 is TGTGCCAGCTGTTTAGCAGTTACCACAGGACTAGCGGGGAGGTCCGAGCAGTACTTC. Amino acids: CASCLAVTTGLAGRSEQYF.

This rearrangement joins TRBV24-1 to TRBJ2-5; the match to TRBD1 covers 9 bases. This CDR3 spans 15 amino acids. Germline V gene lookup returns CDR1 KGHDR and CDR2 SFDVKD. J gave up 4 bases and V 3 bases, and 5 bases lay outside the gene matches. The CDR3 spells CATSDPGTGSETQYF. The CDR3 nucleotides read TGTGCCACCAGTGATCCAGGGACAGGGTCAGAGACCCAGTACTTC.

This clonotype was seen ten or more times. The J gene is TRBJ2-1, the V gene TRBV5-1, with 16 bases lining up with TRBD2. The V gene's germline CDR1 is SGHRS and CDR2 YFSETQ. The CDR3 runs to 17 residues. The V and J ends lost 4 bases and 2 bases, in that order; junction bases with no gene match: 3. CDR3 sequence: CASSRGLAGGTYNEQFF. CDR3 bases: TGCGCCAGCAGCCGGGGACTAGCGGGGGGGACCTACAATGAGCAGTTCTTC.

This clonotype was picked up many times. The chain recombines TRBV11-2 with TRBJ2-7; 10 bases match TRBD1. The CDR3 contains 15 residues. V was clipped by 6 bases and J by 3 bases; unmatched bases: 8. Germline loops: CDR1 SGHAT, CDR2 FQNNGV. CDR3 sequence: CASRKTGTGVYEQYF. DNA of the CDR3: TGTGCCAGCAGGAAAACCGGGACAGGGGTCTACGAGCAGTACTTC.

This clonotype has at least ten counts. V is TRBV7-9 and J is TRBJ2-7; tentatively, D is TRBD2 (6 bases). The germline V gene encodes CDR1 SEHNR and CDR2 FQNEAQ (reference sequence). V shed 8 bases and J shed 3 bases, with 11 bases lying between them. The CDR3 is 12 residues long. The CDR3 spells CASGGIDYEQYF. In DNA, the CDR3 is TGTGCCAGCGGGGGGATCGACTACGAGCAGTACTTC. The entire variable domain, with the rest obtained from reference TRBV7-9 and TRBJ2-7, is as follows: DTGVSQNPRHKITKRGQNVTFRCDPISEHNRLYWYRQTLGQGPEFLTYFQNEAQLEKSRLLSDRFSAERPKGSFSTLEIQRTEQGDSAMYLCASGGIDYEQYFGPGTRLTVT.

To note about this clonotype: The junction and the germline gene differ at one end; a read error may be behind it. This rearrangement joins TRBV29-1 to TRBJ2-5; 8 nucleotides align to TRBD1. CDR3 length: 9 amino acids. The germline V gene encodes CDR1 SQVTM and CDR2 ANQGSEA. The CDR3 coding sequence is TGCAGCGGGGGTGCAGGGGGCCCCTTC. Translated, it gives CSGGAGGPF.

The V gene is TRBV15, the J gene TRBJ1-3; D uncertain. V was shortened by 1 base and J by 1 base, with 2 bases between the two germline ends. Germline values: CDR1 LNHNV, CDR2 YYDKDF (reference sequence). CDR3 length: 13 amino acids. CDR3 amino acids: CATSRGSGNTIYF. CDR3 DNA: TGTGCCACCAGCAGAGGGTCTGGAAACACCATATATTTT.

This clonotype was counted ten times or more. The chain joins TRBV11-2 to TRBJ2-7; D is perhaps TRBD1 or TRBD2 (5 bases each). Germline CDR1 SGHAT, CDR2 FQNNGV. Trimming removed 1 base from V and 0 bases from J, with 10 bases in between. CDR3 length: 15 residues. CDR3 DNA: TGTGCCAGCAGCTTAGGGGCAGGGAGCTCCTACGAGCAGTACTTC. This encodes CASSLGAGSSYEQYF.

Worth noting for this clonotype: Given a much more abundant clone one base away, this may be a read error. The genes are TRBV18 and TRBJ1-4; D not certain. The germline V gene has CDR1 KGHSH and CDR2 LQKENI. V lost 3 bases, J lost 10 bases, and 21 bases lay in between. The CDR3 is made up of 16 amino acids. The CDR3: CASSPRTDAIGGKLFF. Here the CDR3 DNA reads TGTGCCAGCTCACCCCGGACGGATGCCATCGGCGGAAAACTGTTTTTT.

This clonotype was picked up many times. CDR3 region: CSARVWGRGNEKLFF. Written as DNA, the CDR3 is TGCAGTGCTAGAGTGTGGGGGCGAGGTAATGAAAAACTGTTTTTT. This chain joins TRBV20-1 and TRBJ1-4, with D possibly being TRBD1 (6 bases). CDR3 length: 15 residues. Germline V CDR1 and CDR2: DFQATT, SNEGSKA (reference sequence). Trimming took 1 base from V and 4 from J, leaving 13 bases between them.

Ten or more counts support this clonotype. This chain uses TRBV10-3 with TRBJ1-4; 10 bases line up with TRBD1. The CDR3 spans 15 residues. CDR1 and CDR2 (germline): ENHRY, SYGVKD. Trimming at V came to 2 bases and at J to 5 bases, leaving 2 bases not matched to a gene. The CDR3 spells CAISERGQGNEKLFF. The CDR3 coding sequence is TGTGCCATCAGTGAGAGGGGACAGGGGAATGAAAAACTGTTTTTT.

The rearrangement links TRBV2 to TRBJ1-2; D uncertain. Germline loops: CDR1 SNHLY, CDR2 FYNNEI. V lost 8 bases to trimming and J lost 7 bases, with 8 bases between them. This CDR3 spans 10 amino acids. As DNA, the CDR3 is TGTGCCAGCGGAGTCTCTGGCTACACCTTC. Its protein is CASGVSGYTF.

This clonotype was seen repeatedly, ten times or more. CDR3 region: CASSPGPQQDYGYTF. The CDR3, as DNA: TGCGCCAGCAGCCCTGGCCCCCAACAGGATTATGGCTACACCTTC. This chain connects TRBV5-1 to TRBJ1-2; a weak D match, TRBD1 (5 bases). V gave up 4 bases and J gave up 5 bases, with 18 bases separating them. Per germline, CDR1 SGHRS and CDR2 YFSETQ. The CDR3 has 15 amino acids.

This clonotype was detected ten times or more. The chain couples TRBV7-2 to TRBJ1-5; D is ambiguous. From germline, CDR1 is SGHTA and CDR2 FQGNSA. This CDR3 is built from 15 residues. Trimming cost V 2 bases and J 3 bases, with 11 bases left between them. Here the CDR3 DNA reads TGTGCCAGCAGCTTAAGCGGCGGCCACAATCAGCCCCAGCATTTT. Residues: CASSLSGGHNQPQHF.